The 14 T cell receptor beta chains below were found in one sample sequenced in a study of T cells in localized non-small cell lung cancer. Assay: immunoSEQ multiplex PCR; the TCRdb copy retains only in-frame clones and omits some. The sample has 50,000 to 75,000 clones, 85% to 90% seen once; the top ten hold roughly a fifth. Sequences were derived from peripheral blood, sampled before any cancer treatment. All receptors come from a man aged 35 to 69 with stage I squamous cell lung carcinoma.

The gene calls are TRBV7-8 and TRBJ2-5, with TRBD2 matching 12 bases. Germline values: CDR1 SGHVS, CDR2 FQNEAQ. The CDR3 runs 17 residues. With 7 bases clipped from V and 5 bases from J, the junction kept 14 bases outside the gene matches. The chain's CDR3 is CASIQRASGRAEETQYF. The CDR3 coding sequence is TGTGCCAGCATCCAACGGGCTAGCGGGAGGGCCGAGGAGACCCAGTACTTC.

The chain couples TRBV6-1 to TRBJ1-5; 10 nucleotides match TRBD1. Germline lookup yields CDR1 MNHNS and CDR2 SASEGT. The CDR3 extends over 18 amino acids. V lost 2 bases and J lost 2; bases outside the gene matches: 9. The CDR3 sequence: CASSESRDRGVGNQPQHF. Here the CDR3 DNA reads TGTGCCAGCAGTGAAAGCAGGGACAGGGGTGTCGGCAATCAGCCCCAGCATTTT.

The chain recombines TRBV28 with TRBJ2-3; a possible D gene is TRBD2 (5 bases). V shed 1 base and J shed 0 bases, with 8 bases lying between them. Germline V gives CDR1 MDHEN, CDR2 SYDVKM. The CDR3 is 15 residues long. The CDR3 loop is CASSLLRVSTDTQYF. The DNA of the CDR3 is TGTGCCAGCAGTTTATTGCGGGTTAGCACAGATACGCAGTATTTT.

The chain carries TRBV7-3 and TRBJ2-1; D is perhaps TRBD2 (6 bases). CDR1 is SGHTA and CDR2 is FQGTGA in the germline V gene. V was pared by 4 bases and J by 8 bases, with 15 bases between. The length of the CDR3 is 14 residues. The CDR3 DNA reads TGTGCCAGCAGCTCGCGGGCCAGGGACTATGAGCAGTTCTTC. Encoded protein: CASSSRARDYEQFF.

V usage is TRBV7-2 and J usage is TRBJ2-5; D is possibly TRBD2 (6 bases). V was shortened by 1 base and J by 5 bases, with 11 bases between the two germline ends. CDR3 size: 14 residues. In germline, CDR1 is SGHTA, CDR2 FQGNSA. The CDR3 region is CASSLGREVETQYF. The DNA of the CDR3 is TGTGCCAGCAGCTTAGGCAGGGAGGTGGAGACCCAGTACTTC. Filled out from reference TRBV7-2 and TRBJ2-5, the complete variable domain reads GAGVSQSPSNKVTEKGKDVELRCDPISGHTALYWYRQSLGQGLEFLIYFQGNSAPDKSGLPSDRFSAERTGGSVSTLTIQRTQQEDSAVYLCASSLGREVETQYFGPGTRLLVL.

The chain recombines TRBV13 with TRBJ2-7; 8 bases map to TRBD2. V shed 8 bases and J 7 bases; nucleotides not matched to a gene: 10. Germline V gene data show CDR1 as PRHDT and CDR2 as FYEKMQ (reference sequence). The CDR3 spans 13 residues. The CDR3 here is CASRGAGVGEQYF. In nucleotides, the CDR3 is TGTGCCAGCCGGGGAGCGGGAGTAGGTGAGCAGTACTTC.

The chain couples TRBV7-2 to TRBJ2-3; D unresolved. This CDR3 has 16 amino acids. The V and J ends lost 5 bases and 0 bases respectively, with 15 bases between them. Looked up from germline, CDR1 is SGHTA and CDR2 is FQGNSA. The CDR3 reads CASSPQFSYSTDTQYF. In nucleotides, the CDR3 is TGTGCCAGCAGCCCACAGTTCTCCTATAGCACAGATACGCAGTATTTT.

The chain is built from TRBV19 and TRBJ1-5; no firm D call. Trimming removed 1 base from V and 11 bases from J, with 18 bases in between. Germline CDR1 LNHDA, CDR2 SQIVND (reference sequence). CDR3 length: 15 residues. CDR3 region: CASSIGAGSMPAQHF. DNA of the CDR3: TGTGCCAGTAGTATAGGGGCAGGTAGCATGCCAGCCCAGCATTTT.

V gene TRBV5-1 combines with J gene TRBJ2-2; the D is unclear. In germline, CDR1 is SGHRS, CDR2 YFSETQ. The V end was cut by 5 bases, the J end by 1 base, with 9 bases between. The CDR3 loop spans 14 amino acids. The CDR3 DNA reads as TGCGCCAGCAGGGGCGCTCTGAACACCGGGGAGCTGTTTTTT. The encoded protein is CASRGALNTGELFF.

The chain employs TRBV28 and TRBJ1-1, with 7 bases fitting TRBD1. Per germline, CDR1 MDHEN and CDR2 SYDVKM. Germline trimming cut 2 bases from V and 6 bases from J; bases unmatched to any gene: 3. The CDR3 contains 13 residues. CDR3 amino acids: CASSLVQGAEAFF. For the CDR3, the DNA is TGTGCCAGCAGTTTAGTGCAGGGGGCTGAAGCTTTCTTT.

V is TRBV6-5 and J is TRBJ2-1; 7 nucleotides match TRBD2. Germline CDR1 and CDR2: MNHEY and SVGAGI. V gave up 6 bases and J gave up 8 bases; unmatched junction bases: 10. The CDR3 has 14 residues. The CDR3 DNA sequence: TGTGCCAGCAGCCGTAGACTAGCAACCGATGAGCAGTTCTTC. Its protein is CASSRRLATDEQFF.

The V gene is TRBV9, the J gene TRBJ2-3; D gene ambiguous. From germline, CDR1 is SGDLS and CDR2 YYNGEE. The CDR3 runs to 14 residues. The germline V and J ends were trimmed by 1 base and 0 bases, with 6 bases remaining between them. The CDR3 DNA is TGTGCCAGCAGCGTAACGACGAGCACAGATACGCAGTATTTT. The encoded protein is CASSVTTSTDTQYF.

This chain links TRBV6-5 with TRBJ1-2, with D maybe TRBD1 (6 bases). CDR3 length equals 15 residues. Germline values: CDR1 MNHEY, CDR2 SVGAGI. The germline V and J ends were trimmed by 6 bases and 7 bases, with 21 bases remaining between them. The CDR3 bases are TGTGCCAGCAGGATCTCTAGAGGGGGGCTTCGTGGCTACACCTTC. This encodes CASRISRGGLRGYTF.

This clone showed up just once. The genes are TRBV29-1 and TRBJ2-3, with D unresolved. The CDR3 is 12 amino acids. CDR1 is SQVTM and CDR2 is ANQGSEA in the germline V gene. Trimming cost V 3 bases and J 0 bases, with 4 bases left between them. The CDR3 sequence: CSVESSTDTQYF. CDR3 DNA: TGCAGCGTTGAGTCAAGCACAGATACGCAGTATTTT.